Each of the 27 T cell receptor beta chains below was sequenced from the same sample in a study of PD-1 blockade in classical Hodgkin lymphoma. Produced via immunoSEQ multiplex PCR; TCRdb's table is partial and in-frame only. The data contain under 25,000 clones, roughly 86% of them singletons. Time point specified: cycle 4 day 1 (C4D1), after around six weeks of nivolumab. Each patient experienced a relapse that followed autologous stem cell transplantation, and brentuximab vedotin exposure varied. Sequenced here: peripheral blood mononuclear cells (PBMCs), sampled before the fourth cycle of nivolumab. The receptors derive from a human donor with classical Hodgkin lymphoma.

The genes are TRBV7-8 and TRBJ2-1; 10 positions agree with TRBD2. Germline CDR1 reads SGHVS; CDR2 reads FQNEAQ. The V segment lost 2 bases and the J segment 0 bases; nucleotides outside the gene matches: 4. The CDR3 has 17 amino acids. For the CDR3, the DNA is TGTGCCAGCAGCTTACGAAGCGGGAGGGCCTCCTACAATGAGCAGTTCTTC. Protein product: CASSLRSGRASYNEQFF.

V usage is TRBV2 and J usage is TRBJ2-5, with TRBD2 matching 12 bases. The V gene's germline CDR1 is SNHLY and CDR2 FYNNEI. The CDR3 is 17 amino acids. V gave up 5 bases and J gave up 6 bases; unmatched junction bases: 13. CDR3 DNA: TGTGCCAGCAGTTTACTAGCGGGAGGCACGATTAGCAAGACCCAGTACTTC. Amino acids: CASSLLAGGTISKTQYF.

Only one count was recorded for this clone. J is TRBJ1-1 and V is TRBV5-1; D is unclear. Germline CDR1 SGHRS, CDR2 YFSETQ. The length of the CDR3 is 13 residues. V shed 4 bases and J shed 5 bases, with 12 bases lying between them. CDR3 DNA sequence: TGCGCCAGCAGCCCTAATCGAGGAACTGAAGCTTTCTTT. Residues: CASSPNRGTEAFF.

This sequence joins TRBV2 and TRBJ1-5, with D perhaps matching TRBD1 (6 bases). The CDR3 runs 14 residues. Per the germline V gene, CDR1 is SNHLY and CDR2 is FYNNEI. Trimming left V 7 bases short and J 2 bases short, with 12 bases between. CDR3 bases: TGTGCCAGCACCCTACAGGGTGGCAATCAGCCCCAGCATTTT. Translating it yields CASTLQGGNQPQHF.

CDR3 nucleotide sequence: TGTGCCAGCAGTTTTGGAGTTATGGGCAATCAGCCCCAGCATTTT. Its translation is CASSFGVMGNQPQHF. V gene TRBV28 combines with J gene TRBJ1-5; D unclear. This CDR3 has 15 residues. Between the trimmed V and J ends, which lost 3 bases and 2 bases, there was a span of 11 bases. From germline, CDR1 is MDHEN and CDR2 SYDVKM.

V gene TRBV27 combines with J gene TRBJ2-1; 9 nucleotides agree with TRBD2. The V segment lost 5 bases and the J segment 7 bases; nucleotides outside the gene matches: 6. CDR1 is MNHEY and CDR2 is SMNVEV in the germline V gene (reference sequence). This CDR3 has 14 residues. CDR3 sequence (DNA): TGTGCCAGCAGTCCTGGGACTAGCATAAATGAGCAGTTCTTC. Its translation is CASSPGTSINEQFF.

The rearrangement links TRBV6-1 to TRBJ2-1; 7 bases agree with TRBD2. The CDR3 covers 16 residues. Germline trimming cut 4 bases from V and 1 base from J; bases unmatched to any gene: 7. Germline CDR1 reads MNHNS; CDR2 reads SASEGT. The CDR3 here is CASSVERGGSYNEQFF. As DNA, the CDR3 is TGTGCCAGCAGTGTTGAGCGGGGAGGATCCTACAATGAGCAGTTCTTC.

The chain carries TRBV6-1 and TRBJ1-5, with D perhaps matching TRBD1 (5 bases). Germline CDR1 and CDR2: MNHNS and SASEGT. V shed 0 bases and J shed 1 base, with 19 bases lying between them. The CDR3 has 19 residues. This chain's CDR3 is CASSEAGKRGFKSNQPQHF. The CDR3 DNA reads TGTGCCAGCAGTGAAGCTGGGAAAAGGGGTTTTAAGAGCAATCAGCCCCAGCATTTT.

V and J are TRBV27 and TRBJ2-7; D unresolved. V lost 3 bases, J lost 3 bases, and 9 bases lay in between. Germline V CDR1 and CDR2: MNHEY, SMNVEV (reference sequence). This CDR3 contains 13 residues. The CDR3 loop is CASSFDNGYEQYF. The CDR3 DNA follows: TGTGCCAGCAGTTTTGACAATGGCTACGAGCAGTACTTC.

DNA for the CDR3: TGTGCCAGCAGCTTCCGACTCGGCCTAGCGGGAGACGTTGTCGATGAGCAGTTCTTC. Amino acids: CASSFRLGLAGDVVDEQFF. The rearrangement links TRBV5-6 to TRBJ2-1; 10 bases map to TRBD2. This CDR3 comprises 19 residues. After removal of 2 bases from V and 8 bases from J, the junction contained 19 bases not matched to a gene. Germline loops: CDR1 SGHDT, CDR2 YYEEEE.

CDR3 region: CASSPSLGQGAYNEQFF. Here the CDR3 DNA reads TGTGCCAGCAGCCCCTCCCTTGGACAGGGGGCTTACAATGAGCAGTTCTTC. The chain employs TRBV7-9 and TRBJ2-1, with TRBD1 matching 11 bases. Germline CDR1 SEHNR, CDR2 FQNEAQ (reference sequence). This CDR3 region has 17 residues. Trimming took 5 bases from V and 4 from J; bases not matched to a gene: 10.

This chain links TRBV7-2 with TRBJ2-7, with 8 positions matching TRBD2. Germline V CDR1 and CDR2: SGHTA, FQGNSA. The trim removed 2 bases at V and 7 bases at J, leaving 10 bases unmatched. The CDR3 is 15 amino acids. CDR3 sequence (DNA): TGTGCCAGCAGCTTAATAGTGTCCGGGAGGGGTGAGCAGTACTTC. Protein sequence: CASSLIVSGRGEQYF.

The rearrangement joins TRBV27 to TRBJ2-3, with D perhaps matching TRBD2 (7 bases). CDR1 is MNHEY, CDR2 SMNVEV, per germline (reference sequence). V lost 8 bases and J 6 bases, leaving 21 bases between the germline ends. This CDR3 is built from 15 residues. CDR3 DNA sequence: TGTGCCAGCGCCCCCCGGGGGGCCGGAACGGATACGCAGTATTTT. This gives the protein CASAPRGAGTDTQYF.

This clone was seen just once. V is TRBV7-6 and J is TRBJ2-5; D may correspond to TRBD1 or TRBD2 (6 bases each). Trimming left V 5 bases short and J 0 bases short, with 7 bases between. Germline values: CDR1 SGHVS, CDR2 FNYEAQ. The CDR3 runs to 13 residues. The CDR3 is CASSRGHQETQYF. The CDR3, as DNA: TGTGCCAGCAGCCGGGGGCACCAAGAGACCCAGTACTTC.

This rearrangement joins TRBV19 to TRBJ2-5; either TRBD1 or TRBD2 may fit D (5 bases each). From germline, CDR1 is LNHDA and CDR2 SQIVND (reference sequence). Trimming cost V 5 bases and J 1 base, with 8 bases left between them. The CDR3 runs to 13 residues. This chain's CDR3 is CASSRDPQETQYF. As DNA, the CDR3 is TGTGCCAGTAGTCGGGACCCCCAAGAGACCCAGTACTTC.

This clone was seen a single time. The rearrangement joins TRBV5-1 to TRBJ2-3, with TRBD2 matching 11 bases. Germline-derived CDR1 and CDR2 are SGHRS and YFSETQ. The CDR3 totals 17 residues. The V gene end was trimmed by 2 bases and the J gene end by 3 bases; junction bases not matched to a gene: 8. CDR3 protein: CASSFSPTSGSTDTQYF. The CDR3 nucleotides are TGCGCCAGCAGCTTTTCTCCTACTAGCGGGAGTACAGATACGCAGTATTTT.

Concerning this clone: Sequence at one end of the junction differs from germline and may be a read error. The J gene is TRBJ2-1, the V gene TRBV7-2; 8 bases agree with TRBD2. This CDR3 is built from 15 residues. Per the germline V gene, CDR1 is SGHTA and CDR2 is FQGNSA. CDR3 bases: TGTGCCAGCAGCTTAGACGAGCGGGGGCACGGAGAGGGTCTCTTC. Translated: CASSLDERGHGEGLF.

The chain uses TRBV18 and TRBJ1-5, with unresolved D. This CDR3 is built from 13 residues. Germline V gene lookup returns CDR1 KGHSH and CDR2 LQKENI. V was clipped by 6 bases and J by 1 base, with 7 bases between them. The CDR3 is CASSTGSNQPQHF. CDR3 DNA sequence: TGTGCCAGCTCTACGGGGAGCAATCAGCCCCAGCATTTT.

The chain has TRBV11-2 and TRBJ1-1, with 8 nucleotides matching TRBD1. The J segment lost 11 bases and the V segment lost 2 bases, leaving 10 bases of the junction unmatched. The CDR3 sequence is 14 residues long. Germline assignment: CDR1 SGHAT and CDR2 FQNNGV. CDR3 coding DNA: TGTGCCAGCAGCTTACCCCTGCAGGGGGCAAAGGCTTTCTTT. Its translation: CASSLPLQGAKAFF.

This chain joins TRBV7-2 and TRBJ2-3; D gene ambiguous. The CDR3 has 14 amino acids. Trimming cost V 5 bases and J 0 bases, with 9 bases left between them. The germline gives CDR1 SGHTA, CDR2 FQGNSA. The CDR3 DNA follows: TGTGCCAGCAGCATACAGCTTAGCACAGATACGCAGTATTTT. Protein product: CASSIQLSTDTQYF.

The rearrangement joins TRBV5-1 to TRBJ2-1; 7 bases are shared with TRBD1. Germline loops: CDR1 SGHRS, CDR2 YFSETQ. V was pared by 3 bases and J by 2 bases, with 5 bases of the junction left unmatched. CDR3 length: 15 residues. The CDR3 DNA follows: TGCGCCAGCAGCTACAGGGGCAGTACCTACAATGAGCAGTTCTTC. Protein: CASSYRGSTYNEQFF.

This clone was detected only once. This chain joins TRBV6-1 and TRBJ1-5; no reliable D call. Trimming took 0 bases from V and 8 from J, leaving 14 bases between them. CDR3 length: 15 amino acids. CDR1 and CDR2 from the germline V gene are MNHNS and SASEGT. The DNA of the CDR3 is TGTGCCAGCAGTGAAGCGGGCCTCCAGCGGGAGCCCCAGCATTTT. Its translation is CASSEAGLQREPQHF.

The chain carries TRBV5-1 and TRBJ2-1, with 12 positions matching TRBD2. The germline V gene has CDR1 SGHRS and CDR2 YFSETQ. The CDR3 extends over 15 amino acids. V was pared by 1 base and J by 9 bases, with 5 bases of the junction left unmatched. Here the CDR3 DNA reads TGCGCCAGCAGCTTGTCTAGCGGGAGGGGATTTGAGCAGTTCTTC. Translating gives CASSLSSGRGFEQFF.

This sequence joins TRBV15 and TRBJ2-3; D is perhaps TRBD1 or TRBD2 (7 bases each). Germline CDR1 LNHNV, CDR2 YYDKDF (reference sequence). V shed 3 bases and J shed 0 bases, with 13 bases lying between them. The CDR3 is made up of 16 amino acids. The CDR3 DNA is TGTGCCACCAGCAGGAGCAGGGGGGGGAGCACAGATACGCAGTATTTT. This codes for CATSRSRGGSTDTQYF.

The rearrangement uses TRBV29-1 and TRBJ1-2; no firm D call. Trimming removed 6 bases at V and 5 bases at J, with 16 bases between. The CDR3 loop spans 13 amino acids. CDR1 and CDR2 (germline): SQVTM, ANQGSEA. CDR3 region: CSVTSSAPYGYTF. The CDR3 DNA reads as TGCAGCGTCACGTCGTCCGCCCCTTATGGCTACACCTTC.

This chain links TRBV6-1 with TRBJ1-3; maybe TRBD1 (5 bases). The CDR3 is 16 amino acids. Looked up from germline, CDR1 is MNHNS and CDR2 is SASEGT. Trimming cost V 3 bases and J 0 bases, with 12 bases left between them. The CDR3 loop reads CASSDRATGSGNTIYF. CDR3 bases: TGTGCCAGCAGTGATAGAGCAACAGGCTCTGGAAACACCATATATTTT.

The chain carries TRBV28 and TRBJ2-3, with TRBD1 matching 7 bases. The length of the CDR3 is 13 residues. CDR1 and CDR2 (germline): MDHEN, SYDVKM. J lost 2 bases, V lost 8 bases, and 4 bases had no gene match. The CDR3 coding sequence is TGTGCCAGCCTGACAGGGCCCACAGATACGCAGTATTTT. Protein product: CASLTGPTDTQYF.